This T cell receptor (beta chain) was sequenced during a study of OX40 agonist ivuxolimab in advanced cancers. Looking at the study overall: The dose-escalation cohort had hepatocellular carcinoma, melanoma, renal cell or head and neck cancer.

Researchers took blood at baseline, on cycle 4 day 1, and on cycle 7 day 1. Study results and limitations: The mean number of expanded clones was higher in CD8+ T cells than in CD4+.

Points on this clone: Its specificity is unknown.

Assay: immunoSEQ multiplex PCR; the TCRdb copy retains only in-frame clones and omits some. The table records over 40,000 clones, 88% of them present only once. The source is an adult with an advanced solid tumor such as melanoma, head and neck, liver or kidney cancer. Sequencing was performed on CD4+ or CD8+ T cells sorted from blood, taken in a trial of the OX40 agonist ivuxolimab.

The CDR3 nucleotides read TGTGCCAGCAGCACCACTAGCGCTCGCTACGAGCAGTACTTC. This gives the protein CASSTTSARYEQYF. The chain recombines TRBV12-1 with TRBJ2-7; whether TRBD2, the table's D call, matches the DNA was not checked. TRBV12-1 is an annotated pseudogene. The CDR3 totals 14 residues.